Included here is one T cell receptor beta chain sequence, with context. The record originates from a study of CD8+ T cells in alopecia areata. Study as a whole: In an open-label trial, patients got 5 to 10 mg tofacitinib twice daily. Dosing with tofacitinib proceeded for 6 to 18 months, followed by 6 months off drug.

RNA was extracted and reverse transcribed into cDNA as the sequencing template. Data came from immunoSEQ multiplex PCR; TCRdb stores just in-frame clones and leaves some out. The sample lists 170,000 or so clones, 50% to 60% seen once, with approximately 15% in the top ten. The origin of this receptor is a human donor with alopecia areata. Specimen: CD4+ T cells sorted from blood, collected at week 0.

CDR3 sequence: CASRKDRYSYEQYF. The CDR3 region has the DNA TGTGCCAGCAGGAAAGACAGATACTCCTACGAGCAGTACTTC. The V and J genes are TRBV2 and TRBJ2-7, with D possibly matching TRBD1 (5 bases). This CDR3 has 14 residues. Germline lookup yields CDR1 SNHLY and CDR2 FYNNEI. With 6 bases removed from V and 0 bases from J, the gap between germline ends came to 12 bases.